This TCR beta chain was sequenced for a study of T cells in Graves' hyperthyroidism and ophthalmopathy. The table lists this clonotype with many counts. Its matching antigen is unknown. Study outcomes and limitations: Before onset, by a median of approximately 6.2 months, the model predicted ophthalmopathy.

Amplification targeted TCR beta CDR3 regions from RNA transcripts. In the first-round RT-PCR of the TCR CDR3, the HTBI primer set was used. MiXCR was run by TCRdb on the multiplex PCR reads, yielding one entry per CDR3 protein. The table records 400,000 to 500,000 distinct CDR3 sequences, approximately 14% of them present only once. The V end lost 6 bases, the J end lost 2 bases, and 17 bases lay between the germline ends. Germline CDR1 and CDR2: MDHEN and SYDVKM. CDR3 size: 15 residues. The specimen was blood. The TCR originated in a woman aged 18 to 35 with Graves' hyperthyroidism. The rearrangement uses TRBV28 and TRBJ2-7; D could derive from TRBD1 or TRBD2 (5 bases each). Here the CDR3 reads CASSPGRGRTYEQYF. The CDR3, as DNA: TGTGCCAGCAGCCCCGGAAGGGGACGAACCTACGAGCAGTACTTC.